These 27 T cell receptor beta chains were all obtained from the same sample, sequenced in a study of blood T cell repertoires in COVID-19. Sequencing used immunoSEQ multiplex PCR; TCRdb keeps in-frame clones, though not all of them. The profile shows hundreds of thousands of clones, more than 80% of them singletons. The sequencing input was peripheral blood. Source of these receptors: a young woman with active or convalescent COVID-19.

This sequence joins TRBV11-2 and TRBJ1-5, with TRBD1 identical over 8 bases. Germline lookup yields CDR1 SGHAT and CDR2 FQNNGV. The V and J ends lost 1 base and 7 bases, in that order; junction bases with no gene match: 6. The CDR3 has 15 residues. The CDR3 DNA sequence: TGTGCCAGCAGCTTAGGACAGGGGAGGGGGCAGCCCCAGCATTTT. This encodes CASSLGQGRGQPQHF.

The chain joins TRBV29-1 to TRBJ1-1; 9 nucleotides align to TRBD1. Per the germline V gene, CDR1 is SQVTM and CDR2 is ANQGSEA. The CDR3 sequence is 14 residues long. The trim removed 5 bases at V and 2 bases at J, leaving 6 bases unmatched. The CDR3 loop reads CSVYRDRANTEAFF. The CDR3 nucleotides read TGCAGCGTTTACCGGGACAGGGCTAACACTGAAGCTTTCTTT.

This CDR3 is CASSPRTGIGWGEAFF. The CDR3 DNA reads TGTGCCAGCAGCCCTCGGACAGGGATCGGCTGGGGTGAAGCTTTCTTT. The chain couples TRBV7-9 to TRBJ1-1, with 8 bases matching TRBD1. The germline V gene encodes CDR1 SEHNR and CDR2 FQNEAQ (reference sequence). The trim removed 5 bases at V and 7 bases at J, leaving 15 bases unmatched. This CDR3 is built from 16 residues.

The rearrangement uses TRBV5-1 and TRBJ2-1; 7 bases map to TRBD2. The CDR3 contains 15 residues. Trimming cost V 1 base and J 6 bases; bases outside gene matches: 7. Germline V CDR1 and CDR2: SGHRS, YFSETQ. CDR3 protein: CASSLSVGGPNEQFF. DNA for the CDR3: TGCGCCAGCAGCTTGTCAGTGGGAGGGCCCAATGAGCAGTTCTTC.

CDR3 region: CASSLAGFTDTQYF. Written as DNA, the CDR3 is TGCGCCAGCAGCTTAGCGGGGTTCACAGATACGCAGTATTTT. The chain has TRBV5-1 and TRBJ2-3; 7 bases fit TRBD2. This CDR3 spans 14 amino acids. CDR1 SGHRS and CDR2 YFSETQ come from the germline V gene. J gave up 2 bases and V 2 bases, and 2 bases lay outside the gene matches.

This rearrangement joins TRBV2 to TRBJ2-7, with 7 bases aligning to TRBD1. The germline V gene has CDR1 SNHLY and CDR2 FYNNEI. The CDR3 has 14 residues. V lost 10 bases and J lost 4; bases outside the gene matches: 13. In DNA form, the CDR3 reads TGTGCCACGGTACCTAGGGGGCGCCCGTACGAGCAGTACTTC. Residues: CATVPRGRPYEQYF.

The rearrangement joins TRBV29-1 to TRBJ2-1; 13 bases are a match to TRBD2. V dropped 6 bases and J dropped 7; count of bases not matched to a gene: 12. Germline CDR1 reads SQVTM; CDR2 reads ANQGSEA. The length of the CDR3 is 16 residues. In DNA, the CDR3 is TGCAGCGTCCACCCACTAGCGGGGGGGCTGTTTAATGAGCAGTTCTTC. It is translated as CSVHPLAGGLFNEQFF.

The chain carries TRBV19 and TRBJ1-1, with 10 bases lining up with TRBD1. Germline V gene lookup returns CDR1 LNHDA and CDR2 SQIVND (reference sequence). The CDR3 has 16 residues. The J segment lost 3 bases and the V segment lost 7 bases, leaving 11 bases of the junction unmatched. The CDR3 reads CASNSGTGVFDTEAFF. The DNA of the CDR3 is TGTGCCAGTAACTCGGGGACAGGGGTTTTTGACACTGAAGCTTTCTTT.

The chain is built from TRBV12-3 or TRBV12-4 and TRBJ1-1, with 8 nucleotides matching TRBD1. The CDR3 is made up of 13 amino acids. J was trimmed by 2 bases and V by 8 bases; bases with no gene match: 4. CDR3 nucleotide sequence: TGTGCCAGCCGACAGGGGTTAAACACTGAAGCTTTCTTT. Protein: CASRQGLNTEAFF.

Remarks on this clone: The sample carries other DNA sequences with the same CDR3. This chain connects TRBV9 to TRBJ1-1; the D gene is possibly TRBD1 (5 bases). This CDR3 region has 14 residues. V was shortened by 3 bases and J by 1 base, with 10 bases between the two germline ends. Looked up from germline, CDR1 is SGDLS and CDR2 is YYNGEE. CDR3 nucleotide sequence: TGTGCCAGCAGCGATGGCGGGGGGAACACTGAAGCTTTCTTT. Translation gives CASSDGGGNTEAFF.

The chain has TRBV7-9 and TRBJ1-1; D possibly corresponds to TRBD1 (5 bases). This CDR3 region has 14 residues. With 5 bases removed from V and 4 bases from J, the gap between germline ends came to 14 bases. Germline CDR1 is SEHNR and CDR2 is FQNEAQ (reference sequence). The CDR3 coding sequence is TGTGCCAGCAGCCCAAGGGGTGTGGGCACTGAAGCTTTCTTT. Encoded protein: CASSPRGVGTEAFF.

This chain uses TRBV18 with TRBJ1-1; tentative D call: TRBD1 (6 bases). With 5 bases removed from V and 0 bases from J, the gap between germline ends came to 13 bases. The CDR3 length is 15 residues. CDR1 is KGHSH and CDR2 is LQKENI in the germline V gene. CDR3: CASSTGQTLNTEAFF. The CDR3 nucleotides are TGTGCCAGCTCAACCGGACAGACCTTGAACACTGAAGCTTTCTTT.

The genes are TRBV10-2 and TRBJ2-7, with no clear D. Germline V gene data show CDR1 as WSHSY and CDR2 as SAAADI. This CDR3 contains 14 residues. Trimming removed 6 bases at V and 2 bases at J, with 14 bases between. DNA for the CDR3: TGCGCCAGCAGGGATGAGGCCCTAACCTACGAGCAGTACTTC. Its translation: CASRDEALTYEQYF.

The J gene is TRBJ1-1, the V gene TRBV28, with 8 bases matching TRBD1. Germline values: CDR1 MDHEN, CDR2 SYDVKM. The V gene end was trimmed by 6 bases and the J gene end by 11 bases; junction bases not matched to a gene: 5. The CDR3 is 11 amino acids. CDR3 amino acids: CASSQGAGAFF. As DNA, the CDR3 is TGTGCCAGCAGCCAGGGGGCTGGGGCTTTCTTT.

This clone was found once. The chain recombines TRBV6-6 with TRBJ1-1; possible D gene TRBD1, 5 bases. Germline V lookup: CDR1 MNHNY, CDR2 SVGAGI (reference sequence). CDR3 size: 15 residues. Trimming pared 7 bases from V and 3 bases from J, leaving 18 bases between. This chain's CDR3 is CASTPGGAVYTEAFF. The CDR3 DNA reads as TGTGCCAGCACCCCCGGTGGGGCTGTGTACACTGAAGCTTTCTTT.

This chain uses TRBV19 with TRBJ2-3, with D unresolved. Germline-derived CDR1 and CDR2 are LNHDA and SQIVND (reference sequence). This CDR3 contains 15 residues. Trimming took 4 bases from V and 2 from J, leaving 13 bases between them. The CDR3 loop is CASSTRAILTDTQYF. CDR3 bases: TGTGCCAGTAGTACTCGAGCCATCCTCACAGATACGCAGTATTTT. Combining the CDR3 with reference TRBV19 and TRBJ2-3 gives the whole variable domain DGGITQSPKYLFRKEGQNVTLSCEQNLNHDAMYWYRQDPGQGLRLIYYSQIVNDFQKGDIAEGYSVSREKKESFPLTVTSAQKNPTAFYLCASSTRAILTDTQYFGPGTRLTVL.

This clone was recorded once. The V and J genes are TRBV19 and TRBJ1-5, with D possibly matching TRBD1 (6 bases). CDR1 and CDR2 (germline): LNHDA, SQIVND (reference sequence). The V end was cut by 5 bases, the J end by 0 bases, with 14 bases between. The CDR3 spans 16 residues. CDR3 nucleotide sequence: TGTGCCAGTAGTCCTCAGGGGAGCTATAGCAATCAGCCCCAGCATTTT. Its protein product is CASSPQGSYSNQPQHF.

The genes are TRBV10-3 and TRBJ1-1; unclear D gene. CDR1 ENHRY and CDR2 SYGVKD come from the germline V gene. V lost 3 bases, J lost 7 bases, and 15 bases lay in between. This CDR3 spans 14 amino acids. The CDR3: CAISDQGRSLEAFF. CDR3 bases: TGTGCCATCAGTGACCAAGGGAGGTCCCTTGAAGCTTTCTTT.

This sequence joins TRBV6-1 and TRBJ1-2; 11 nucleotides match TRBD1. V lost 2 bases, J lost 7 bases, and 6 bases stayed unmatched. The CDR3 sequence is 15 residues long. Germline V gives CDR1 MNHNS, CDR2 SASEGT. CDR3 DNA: TGTGCCAGCAGTGAAATTGGACAGGGGGCGGTTGGCTACACCTTC. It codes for CASSEIGQGAVGYTF.

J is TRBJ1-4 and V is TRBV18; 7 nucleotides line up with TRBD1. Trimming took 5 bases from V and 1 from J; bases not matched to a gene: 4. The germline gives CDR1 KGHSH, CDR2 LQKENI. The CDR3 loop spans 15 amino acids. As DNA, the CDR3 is TGTGCCAGCTCAGACAGGGTTGGAACTAATGAAAAACTGTTTTTT. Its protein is CASSDRVGTNEKLFF.

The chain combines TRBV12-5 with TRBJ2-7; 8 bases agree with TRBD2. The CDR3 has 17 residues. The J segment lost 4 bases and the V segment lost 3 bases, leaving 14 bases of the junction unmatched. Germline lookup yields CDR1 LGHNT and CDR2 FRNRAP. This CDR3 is CASGFSGGSGGHYEQYF. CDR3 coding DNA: TGTGCTAGTGGTTTCTCAGGCGGCTCGGGGGGGCATTACGAGCAGTACTTC.

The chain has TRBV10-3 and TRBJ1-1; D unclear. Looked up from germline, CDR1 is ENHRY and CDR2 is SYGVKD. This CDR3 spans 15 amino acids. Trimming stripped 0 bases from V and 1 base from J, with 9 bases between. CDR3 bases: TGTGCCATCAGTGAGTCGAGACACTCGAACACTGAAGCTTTCTTT. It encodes CAISESRHSNTEAFF.

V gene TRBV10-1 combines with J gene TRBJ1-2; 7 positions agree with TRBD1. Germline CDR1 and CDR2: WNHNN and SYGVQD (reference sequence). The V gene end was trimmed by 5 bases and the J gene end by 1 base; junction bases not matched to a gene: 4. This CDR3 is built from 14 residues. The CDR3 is CASSTGDSNYGYTF. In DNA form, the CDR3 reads TGCGCCAGCAGTACAGGGGACAGTAACTATGGCTACACCTTC.

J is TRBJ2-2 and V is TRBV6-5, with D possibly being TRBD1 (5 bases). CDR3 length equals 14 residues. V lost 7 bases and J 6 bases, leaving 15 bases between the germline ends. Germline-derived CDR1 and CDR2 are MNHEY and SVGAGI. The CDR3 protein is CASISGRAAGELFF. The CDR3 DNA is TGTGCCAGCATCTCTGGCAGGGCCGCCGGGGAGCTGTTTTTT.

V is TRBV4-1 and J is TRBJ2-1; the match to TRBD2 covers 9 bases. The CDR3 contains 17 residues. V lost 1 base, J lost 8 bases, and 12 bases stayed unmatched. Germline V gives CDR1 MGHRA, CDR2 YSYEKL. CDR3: CASSQAAGGSISDEQFF. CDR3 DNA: TGCGCCAGCAGCCAAGCGGCGGGGGGGTCAATTAGCGATGAGCAGTTCTTC.

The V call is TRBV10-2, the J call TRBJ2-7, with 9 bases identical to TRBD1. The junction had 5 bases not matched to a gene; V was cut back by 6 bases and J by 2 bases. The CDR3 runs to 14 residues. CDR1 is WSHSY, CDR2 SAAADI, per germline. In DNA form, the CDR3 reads TGCGCCAGCAGACAGGGGGCGGGGCCCTACGAGCAGTACTTC. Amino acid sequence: CASRQGAGPYEQYF.

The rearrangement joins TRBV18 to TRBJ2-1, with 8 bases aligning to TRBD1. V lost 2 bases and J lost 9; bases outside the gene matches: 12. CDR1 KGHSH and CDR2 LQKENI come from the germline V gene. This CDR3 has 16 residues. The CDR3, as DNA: TGTGCCAGCTCACCAGCTCAGGACAGGGTGAGTTTTGAGCAGTTCTTC. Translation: CASSPAQDRVSFEQFF.